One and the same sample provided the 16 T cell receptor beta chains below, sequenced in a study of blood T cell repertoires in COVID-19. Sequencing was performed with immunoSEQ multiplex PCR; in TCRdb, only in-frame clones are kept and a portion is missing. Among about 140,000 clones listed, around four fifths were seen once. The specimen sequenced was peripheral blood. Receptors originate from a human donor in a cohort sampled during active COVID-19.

The DNA for the CDR3 is TGTGCCAGCAGCCAATACAGGAATCAGCCCCAGCATTTT. Translating it yields CASSQYRNQPQHF. This chain links TRBV3-1 (or the pseudogene TRBV3-2) with TRBJ1-5; perhaps TRBD1 as D (5 bases). Germline V gene data show CDR1 as LGHDT and CDR2 as YNNKEL (reference sequence). V lost 2 bases and J lost 4, with 6 bases in between. The CDR3 extends over 13 amino acids.

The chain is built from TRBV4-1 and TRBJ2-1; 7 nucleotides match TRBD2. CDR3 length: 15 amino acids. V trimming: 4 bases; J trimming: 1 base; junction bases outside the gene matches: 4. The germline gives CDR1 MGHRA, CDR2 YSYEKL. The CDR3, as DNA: TGCGCCAGCAGCCCGCAGGGAGGGTCCTACAATGAGCAGTTCTTC. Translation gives CASSPQGGSYNEQFF.

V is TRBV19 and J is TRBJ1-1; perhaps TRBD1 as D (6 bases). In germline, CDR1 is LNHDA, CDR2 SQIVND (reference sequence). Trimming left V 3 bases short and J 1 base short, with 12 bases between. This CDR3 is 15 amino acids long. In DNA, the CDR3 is TGTGCCAGTAGTATTCCTGGGGGCCCGAACACTGAAGCTTTCTTT. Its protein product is CASSIPGGPNTEAFF.

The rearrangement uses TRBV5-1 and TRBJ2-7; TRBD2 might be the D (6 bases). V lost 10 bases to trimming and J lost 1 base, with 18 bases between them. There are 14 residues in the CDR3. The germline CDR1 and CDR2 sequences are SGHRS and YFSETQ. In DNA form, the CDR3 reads TGCGCCTGCGGGGTTAGTCCATCTTCCTACGAGCAGTACTTC. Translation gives CACGVSPSSYEQYF.

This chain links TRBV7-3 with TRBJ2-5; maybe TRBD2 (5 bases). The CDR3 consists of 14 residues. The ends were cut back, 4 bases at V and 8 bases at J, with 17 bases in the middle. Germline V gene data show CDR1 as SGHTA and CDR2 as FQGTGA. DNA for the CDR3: TGTGCCAGCAGCTCCGGGCCCTCAGGAGGAACCCAGTACTTC. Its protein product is CASSSGPSGGTQYF.

CDR3 nucleotides: TGTGCCACCAGCAGAGTGGGGGGAGGGCAGTATTTT. Translation gives CATSRVGGGQYF. The chain recombines TRBV15 with TRBJ2-3, with a possible D match to TRBD2 (6 bases). The CDR3 consists of 12 residues. Per germline, CDR1 LNHNV and CDR2 YYDKDF (reference sequence). The ends were cut back, 1 base at V and 11 bases at J, with 10 bases in the middle.

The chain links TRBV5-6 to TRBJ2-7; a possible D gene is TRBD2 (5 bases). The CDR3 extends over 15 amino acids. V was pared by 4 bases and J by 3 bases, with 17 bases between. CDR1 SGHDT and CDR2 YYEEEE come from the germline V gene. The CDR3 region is CASSDGYVGIYEQYF. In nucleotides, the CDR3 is TGTGCCAGCAGCGACGGCTATGTCGGGATCTACGAGCAGTACTTC.

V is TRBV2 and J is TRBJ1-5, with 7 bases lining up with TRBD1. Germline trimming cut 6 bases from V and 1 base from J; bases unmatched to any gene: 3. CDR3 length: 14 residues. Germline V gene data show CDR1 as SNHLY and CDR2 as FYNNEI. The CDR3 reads CASRRGQSNQPQHF. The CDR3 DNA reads TGTGCCAGCAGGAGGGGACAGAGCAATCAGCCCCAGCATTTT.

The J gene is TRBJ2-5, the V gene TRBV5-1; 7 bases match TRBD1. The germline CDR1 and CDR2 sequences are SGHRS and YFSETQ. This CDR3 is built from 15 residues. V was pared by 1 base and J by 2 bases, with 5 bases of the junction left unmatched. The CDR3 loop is CASSLYRGTQETQYF. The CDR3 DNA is TGCGCCAGCAGCTTGTACAGGGGCACGCAAGAGACCCAGTACTTC.

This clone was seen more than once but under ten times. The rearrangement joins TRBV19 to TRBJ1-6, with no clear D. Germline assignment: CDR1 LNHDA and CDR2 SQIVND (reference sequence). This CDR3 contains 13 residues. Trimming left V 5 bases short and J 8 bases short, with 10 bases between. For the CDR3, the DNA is TGTGCCAGTAGTCCGAGGGAGGATTCACCCCTCCACTTT. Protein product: CASSPREDSPLHF.

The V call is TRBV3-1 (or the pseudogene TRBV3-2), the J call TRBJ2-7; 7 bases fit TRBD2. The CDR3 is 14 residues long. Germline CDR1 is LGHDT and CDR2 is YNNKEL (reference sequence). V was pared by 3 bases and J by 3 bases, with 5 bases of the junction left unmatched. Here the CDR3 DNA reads TGTGCCAGCAGCCAGACGGGAGGTGACTACGAGCAGTACTTC. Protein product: CASSQTGGDYEQYF.

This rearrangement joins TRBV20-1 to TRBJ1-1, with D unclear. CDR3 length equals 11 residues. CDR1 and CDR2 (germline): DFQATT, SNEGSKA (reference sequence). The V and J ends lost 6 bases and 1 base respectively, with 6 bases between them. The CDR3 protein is CSARGNTEAFF. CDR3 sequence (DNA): TGCAGTGCCCGGGGGAACACTGAAGCTTTCTTT.

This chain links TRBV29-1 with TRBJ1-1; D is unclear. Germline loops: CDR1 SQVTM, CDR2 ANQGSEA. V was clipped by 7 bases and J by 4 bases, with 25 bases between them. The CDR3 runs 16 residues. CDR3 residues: CSAEGPGGSFSTEAFF. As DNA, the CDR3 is TGCAGCGCCGAGGGTCCAGGCGGGAGCTTCAGCACTGAAGCTTTCTTT.

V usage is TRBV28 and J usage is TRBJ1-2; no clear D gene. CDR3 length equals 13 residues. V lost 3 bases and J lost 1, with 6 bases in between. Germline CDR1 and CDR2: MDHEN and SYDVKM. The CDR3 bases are TGTGCCAGCAGTTTGGAGATTAACTATGGCTACACCTTC. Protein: CASSLEINYGYTF.

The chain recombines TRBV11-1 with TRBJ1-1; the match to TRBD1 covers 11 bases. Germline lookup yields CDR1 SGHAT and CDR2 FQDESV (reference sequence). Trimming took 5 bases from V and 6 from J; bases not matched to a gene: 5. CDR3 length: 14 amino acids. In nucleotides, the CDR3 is TGTGCCAGCAGCCCCGGACAGGGGGCGTCTGAAGCTTTCTTT. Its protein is CASSPGQGASEAFF.

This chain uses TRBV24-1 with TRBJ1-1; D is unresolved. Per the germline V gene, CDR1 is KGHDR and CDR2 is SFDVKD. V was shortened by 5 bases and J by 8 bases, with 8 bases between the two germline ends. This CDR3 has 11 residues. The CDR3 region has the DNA TGTGCCACCAGTGCTTACGGGGAAGCTTTCTTT. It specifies CATSAYGEAFF.